The 23 T cell receptor beta chains listed next were all sequenced from one sample in a study of CD8 T cells in ankylosing spondylitis. TCRdb recomputed calls from the 5' RACE reads with MiXCR, one row per CDR3 protein. The data hold roughly 370,000 distinct CDR3 sequences, with about a fifth observed a single time. No antigen has been assigned to these receptors. Broader study findings: Ankylosing spondylitis blood appeared to carry a characteristic TCR beta motif of eight or nine highly homologous variants.

The sample consisted of blood, either unsorted or a sorted T cell fraction (not recorded which). These receptor sequences come from a male donor with ankylosing spondylitis.

CDR3 sequence (DNA): TGTGCCAGCAGCTTGGACCTAGCGGGAGCCCACTATACGCAGTATTTT. Translation gives CASSLDLAGAHYTQYF. This chain uses TRBV5-4 with TRBJ2-3; 10 bases map to TRBD2. The V gene end was trimmed by 0 bases and the J gene end by 7 bases; junction bases not matched to a gene: 8. Germline values: CDR1 SGHNT, CDR2 YYREEE (reference sequence). The CDR3 extends over 16 amino acids. The full variable domain, with the rest looked up from reference TRBV5-4 and TRBJ2-3, is ETGVTQSPTHLIKTRGQQVTLRCSSQSGHNTVSWYQQALGQGPQFIFQYYREEENGRGNFPPRFSGLQFPNYSSELNVNALELDDSALYLCASSLDLAGAHYTQYFGPGTRLTVL.

This clonotype showed up just a few times. The chain couples TRBV7-8 to TRBJ2-3; 7 nucleotides line up with TRBD1. The CDR3 loop spans 15 amino acids. The V and J ends lost 5 bases and 0 bases, in that order; junction bases with no gene match: 5. Germline V lookup: CDR1 SGHVS, CDR2 FQNEAQ. The CDR3 region is CASSRRQGSTDTQYF. The DNA of the CDR3 is TGTGCCAGCAGCCGAAGACAGGGTAGCACAGATACGCAGTATTTT.

The chain has TRBV6-1 and TRBJ2-6; tentative D call: TRBD1 (6 bases). The CDR3 loop spans 17 amino acids. V was clipped by 8 bases and J by 3 bases, with 20 bases between them. From germline, CDR1 is MNHNS and CDR2 SASEGT. The CDR3 DNA reads as TGTGCCAGCGAGTCCCGGACAGACCTACATGGGGCCAACGTCCTGACTTTC. This translates into CASESRTDLHGANVLTF.

The genes are TRBV7-9 and TRBJ2-5; TRBD2 is a possible D gene (5 bases). This CDR3 contains 15 residues. The germline V gene has CDR1 SEHNR and CDR2 FQNEAQ (reference sequence). V was pared by 0 bases and J by 5 bases, with 13 bases between. This chain's CDR3 is CASSLATGFAETQYF. In DNA form, the CDR3 reads TGTGCCAGCAGCTTAGCGACGGGGTTCGCGGAGACCCAGTACTTC.

In its sample, this clonotype was seen a few times. This chain links TRBV6-5 with TRBJ2-1, with 7 bases matching TRBD2. V lost 0 bases and J lost 3; bases outside the gene matches: 2. CDR3 length: 15 residues. Germline V gene sequence: CDR1 MNHEY, CDR2 SVGAGI. DNA of the CDR3: TGTGCCAGCAGTTACTCGAGCGGGAACTACAATGAGCAGTTCTTC. This codes for CASSYSSGNYNEQFF.

The chain combines TRBV5-3 with TRBJ2-5, with a tentative D call TRBD1 (5 bases). TRBV5-3 is classed as an ORF, of uncertain function. V was trimmed by 3 bases and J by 6 bases, leaving 24 bases between them. The CDR3 is 17 amino acids. The CDR3 bases are TGTGCCAGAAGCTCGAAGTCCTGGCCAGGGAAGAGAAAGACCCAGTACTTC. This translates into CARSSKSWPGKRKTQYF.

The genes are TRBV5-1 and TRBJ2-6; 9 positions agree with TRBD1. The CDR3 totals 17 residues. Trimming cost V 2 bases and J 2 bases; bases outside gene matches: 5. The germline CDR1 and CDR2 sequences are SGHRS and YFSETQ. Here the CDR3 reads CASSFEQGATGANVLTF. Written as DNA, the CDR3 is TGCGCCAGCAGCTTTGAACAGGGGGCGACTGGGGCCAACGTCCTGACTTTC.

CDR3: CASRPGTSVSYEQYF. CDR3 coding DNA: TGTGCCAGCAGACCGGGGACGTCCGTTTCCTACGAGCAGTACTTC. The rearrangement links TRBV12-3 or TRBV12-4 to TRBJ2-7; D may match TRBD1 or TRBD2 (5 bases each). The CDR3 is 15 amino acids. Trimming removed 6 bases from V and 1 base from J, with 16 bases in between.

This clonotype was detected a few times. The chain combines TRBV25-1 with TRBJ2-2; no reliable D call. This CDR3 is 14 amino acids long. Trimming shortened V by 3 bases and J by 2 bases, and 7 bases separated the two germline ends. Germline V gene data show CDR1 as MGHDK and CDR2 as SYGVNS. The CDR3: CASSEVYNTGELFF. The CDR3 DNA is TGTGCCAGCAGTGAGGTGTATAACACCGGGGAGCTGTTTTTT.

The V call is TRBV6-2 or TRBV6-3, the J call TRBJ2-1; 9 bases are shared with TRBD2. The CDR3 is made up of 16 amino acids. With 6 bases clipped from V and 6 bases from J, the junction kept 12 bases outside the gene matches. Looked up from germline, CDR1 is MNHEY and CDR2 is SVGEGT. CDR3 amino acids: CASRDLSGGGGNEQFF. The CDR3 DNA is TGTGCCAGCAGGGACCTTAGCGGGGGAGGGGGCAATGAGCAGTTCTTC.

Remarks on this clonotype: A junction boundary mismatches the germline segment, possibly from a read error. The chain has TRBV7-2 and TRBJ2-2, with D possibly being TRBD1 or TRBD2 (6 bases each). The CDR3 totals 16 residues. Germline CDR1 is SGHTA and CDR2 is FQGNSA. The DNA of the CDR3 is TGTGCCAGCAGATTAGGTGCGGGACACAACACCGGGGAGCTGTTTTTT. Translated: CASRLGAGHNTGELFF.

This clonotype was recorded a few times. The rearrangement links TRBV19 to TRBJ2-7; D might be TRBD1 or TRBD2, each matching 5 bases. Germline V gene data show CDR1 as LNHDA and CDR2 as SQIVND (reference sequence). V was shortened by 8 bases and J by 2 bases, with 16 bases between the two germline ends. The CDR3 covers 14 residues. The CDR3 here is CASGTAGQPYEQYF. CDR3 DNA: TGTGCCAGTGGGACGGCAGGGCAACCCTACGAGCAGTACTTC.

The chain links TRBV5-1 to TRBJ2-5; D is perhaps TRBD1 (6 bases). V was trimmed by 3 bases and J by 5 bases, leaving 14 bases between them. The CDR3 covers 14 residues. Germline-derived CDR1 and CDR2 are SGHRS and YFSETQ. CDR3 amino acids: CASSSIRGEETQYF. For the CDR3, the DNA is TGCGCCAGCAGCTCAATCAGGGGAGAGGAGACCCAGTACTTC.

This clonotype was seen only a few times. The CDR3 reads CSAAGTTTDTQYF. Written as DNA, the CDR3 is TGCAGTGCTGCAGGGACTACCACAGATACGCAGTATTTT. The rearrangement joins TRBV20-1 to TRBJ2-3, with 7 bases aligning to TRBD2. V was pared by 5 bases and J by 2 bases, with 4 bases of the junction left unmatched. The germline CDR1 and CDR2 sequences are DFQATT and SNEGSKA (reference sequence). This CDR3 spans 13 amino acids.

The chain joins TRBV12-3 or TRBV12-4 to TRBJ2-1; tentatively, D is TRBD2 (6 bases). V was cut by 3 bases and J by 6 bases, with 18 bases left in between. There are 16 residues in the CDR3. DNA for the CDR3: TGTGCCAGCAGTTTTGGCCGCGGGGCCGCCTTCAATGAGCAGTTCTTC. Encoded protein: CASSFGRGAAFNEQFF.

This clonotype was seen at least ten times. V usage is TRBV20-1 and J usage is TRBJ2-5; D is possibly TRBD1 or TRBD2 (6 bases each). Trimming removed 3 bases at V and 7 bases at J, with 15 bases between. In germline, CDR1 is DFQATT, CDR2 SNEGSKA (reference sequence). The CDR3 consists of 13 residues. The CDR3 spells CSASVGGAGTQYF. CDR3 coding DNA: TGCAGTGCTAGTGTGGGGGGCGCGGGGACCCAGTACTTC.

This chain links TRBV3-1 with TRBJ1-5; TRBD1 is a possible D gene (6 bases). The germline V gene encodes CDR1 LGHDT and CDR2 YNNKEL (reference sequence). The V gene lost 0 bases and the J gene lost 0 bases, with 12 bases spanning the gap. The CDR3 totals 17 residues. CDR3 protein: CASSQDSTGLSNQPQHF. The DNA of the CDR3 is TGTGCCAGCAGCCAAGATAGTACAGGGCTTAGCAATCAGCCCCAGCATTTT.

The chain recombines TRBV12-3 or TRBV12-4 with TRBJ2-3, with D possibly being TRBD1 or TRBD2 (5 bases each). V was pared by 3 bases and J by 0 bases, with 10 bases between. The length of the CDR3 is 15 residues. The CDR3 reads CASSLGPISTDTQYF. CDR3 coding DNA: TGTGCCAGCAGTTTGGGACCGATTAGCACAGATACGCAGTATTTT.

This clonotype was seen only a few times. V is TRBV12-3 or TRBV12-4 and J is TRBJ2-1, with D maybe TRBD2 (6 bases). Trimming took off 3 bases at V and 4 bases at J, with 10 bases between the two ends. The CDR3 consists of 14 residues. The CDR3 is CASSFGSGYNEQFF. The CDR3, as DNA: TGTGCCAGCAGTTTCGGCAGCGGGTACAATGAGCAGTTCTTC.

The chain uses TRBV27 and TRBJ2-2, with TRBD2 matching over 7 bases. The CDR3 totals 14 residues. Trimming took 5 bases from V and 7 from J; bases not matched to a gene: 7. Germline-derived CDR1 and CDR2 are MNHEY and SMNVEV (reference sequence). The CDR3 loop reads CASSRDYNSGELFF. CDR3 bases: TGTGCCAGCAGTAGGGACTATAATAGCGGGGAGCTGTTTTTT.

This clonotype turned up a few times. This rearrangement joins TRBV4-1 to TRBJ1-6, with TRBD1 as a possible D gene (5 bases). The CDR3 consists of 15 residues. Germline values: CDR1 MGHRA, CDR2 YSYEKL. Trimming shortened V by 2 bases and J by 5 bases, and 10 bases separated the two germline ends. The CDR3 reads CASSQRIGDNSPLHF. The CDR3 DNA sequence: TGCGCCAGCAGCCAACGGATAGGGGATAATTCACCCCTCCACTTT.

This clonotype was counted between two and nine times. This rearrangement joins TRBV12-3 or TRBV12-4 to TRBJ2-7, with D unclear. V was pared by 3 bases and J by 2 bases, with 17 bases between. The CDR3 has 16 residues. CDR3 DNA sequence: TGTGCCAGCAGTTTTTTTGTTGGACGCGTCACCTACGAGCAGTACTTC. Its protein is CASSFFVGRVTYEQYF.

In this sample, this clonotype turned up a few times. V is TRBV6-5 and J is TRBJ2-7, with D hard to call. Germline CDR1 is MNHEY and CDR2 is SVGAGI. V was cut by 10 bases and J by 2 bases, with 9 bases left in between. The CDR3 spans 11 residues. CDR3: CATRRTYEQYF. The CDR3 DNA reads as TGTGCCACCCGACGAACCTACGAGCAGTACTTC.